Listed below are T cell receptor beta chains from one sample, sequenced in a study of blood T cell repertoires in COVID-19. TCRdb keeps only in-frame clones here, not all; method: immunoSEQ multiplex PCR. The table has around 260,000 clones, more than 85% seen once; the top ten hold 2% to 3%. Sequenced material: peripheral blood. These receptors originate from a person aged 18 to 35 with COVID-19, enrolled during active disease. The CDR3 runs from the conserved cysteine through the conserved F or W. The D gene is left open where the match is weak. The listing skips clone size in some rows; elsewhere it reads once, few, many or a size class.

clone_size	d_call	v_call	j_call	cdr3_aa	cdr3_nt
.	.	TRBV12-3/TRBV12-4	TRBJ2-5	CASSFGQETQYF	TGTGCCAGCAGTTTCGGCCAAGAGACCCAGTACTTC
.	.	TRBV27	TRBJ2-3	CASSLSFGRDDTQYF	TGTGCCAGCAGTTTATCGTTTGGCAGGGATGATACGCAGTATTTT
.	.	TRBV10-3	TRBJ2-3	CAISSEGDLTDTQYF	TGTGCCATCAGCAGTGAAGGAGACCTCACAGATACGCAGTATTTT
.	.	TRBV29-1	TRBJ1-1	CSVEGLQGMSNTEAFF	TGCAGCGTTGAGGGCTTACAGGGAATGTCGAACACTGAAGCTTTCTTT
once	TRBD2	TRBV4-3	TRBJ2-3	CASSQERTSGTNTQYF	TGCGCCAGCAGCCAAGAACGGACTAGCGGGACAAATACGCAGTATTTT
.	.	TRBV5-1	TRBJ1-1	CASSLGPSGSNTEAFF	TGCGCCAGCAGCTTGGGCCCCTCAGGGTCAAACACTGAAGCTTTCTTT
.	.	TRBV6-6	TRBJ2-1	CASSSTSRIEQFF	TGTGCCAGCAGTTCCACGTCTAGAATTGAGCAGTTCTTC
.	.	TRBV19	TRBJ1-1	CATTQGGGEAFF	TGTGCCACCACCCAGGGAGGAGGTGAAGCTTTCTTT
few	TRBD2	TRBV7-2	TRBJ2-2	CASSWLRLAGVLFF	TGTGCCAGCAGTTGGCTCCGACTAGCGGGAGTGCTGTTTTTT
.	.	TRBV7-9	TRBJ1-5	CASSDGQFNQPQHF	TGTGCCAGCAGCGACGGACAGTTCAATCAGCCCCAGCATTTT
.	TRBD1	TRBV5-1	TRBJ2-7	CASSGTGMDEQYF	TGCGCCAGCAGCGGGACAGGGATGGACGAGCAGTACTTC
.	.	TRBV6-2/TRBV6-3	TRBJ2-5	CASSYWAEGETQYF	TGTGCCAGCAGTTACTGGGCCGAGGGAGAGACCCAGTACTTC
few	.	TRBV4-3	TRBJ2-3	CASSQDGGPVTDTQYF	TGCGCCAGCAGCCAAGATGGCGGGCCAGTCACAGATACGCAGTATTTT
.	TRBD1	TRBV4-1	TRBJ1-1	CASSHPQGAAFF	TGCGCCAGCAGCCATCCCCAGGGGGCAGCTTTCTTT
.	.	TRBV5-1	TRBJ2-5	CASSASSEKYF	TGCGCCAGCAGCGCCTCTAGCGAAAAGTACTTC
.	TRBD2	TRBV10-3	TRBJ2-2	CAISESAGVTGELFF	TGTGCCATCAGTGAGTCAGCGGGAGTTACCGGGGAGCTGTTTTTT
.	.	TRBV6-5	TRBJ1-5	CASSNRVHQPQHF	TGTGCCAGCAGTAACAGGGTCCATCAGCCCCAGCATTTT
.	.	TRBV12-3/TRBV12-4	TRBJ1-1	CASSLRQETEAFF	TGTGCCAGCAGTTTACGACAGGAGACTGAAGCTTTCTTT
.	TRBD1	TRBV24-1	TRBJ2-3	CATSDLGDRVVTQYF	TGTGCCACCAGTGATTTGGGGGACAGGGTTGTTACGCAGTATTTT
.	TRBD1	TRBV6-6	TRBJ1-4	CASSWTGNEKLFF	TGTGCCAGCAGCTGGACAGGGAACGAAAAACTGTTTTTT
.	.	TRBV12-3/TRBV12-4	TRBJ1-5	CASSFEERQPQHF	TGTGCCAGCAGTTTTGAGGAGAGACAGCCCCAGCATTTT
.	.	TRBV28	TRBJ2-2	CASSLTGPAGELFF	TGTGCCAGCAGTTTAACAGGGCCGGCCGGGGAGCTGTTTTTT
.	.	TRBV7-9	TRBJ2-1	CASSLSGSPNEQFF	TGTGCCAGCAGCTTAAGTGGGAGCCCCAATGAGCAGTTCTTC
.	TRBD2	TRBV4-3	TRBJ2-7	CASSQDWLLAGGNEQYF	TGCGCCAGCAGCCAAGATTGGCTACTAGCGGGAGGGAACGAGCAGTACTTC
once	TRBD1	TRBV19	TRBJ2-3	CASSIDTGAWDTQYF	TGTGCCAGTAGTATAGACACAGGGGCCTGGGATACGCAGTATTTT
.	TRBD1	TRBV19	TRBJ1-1	CASSPRDRGTTEAFF	TGTGCCAGTAGTCCACGGGACAGGGGTACCACTGAAGCTTTCTTT
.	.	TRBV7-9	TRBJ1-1	CASSWTQNTEAFF	TGTGCCAGCAGCTGGACACAGAACACTGAAGCTTTCTTT
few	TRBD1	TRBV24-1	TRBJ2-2	CATSDFYRGQVGTGELFF	TGTGCCACCAGTGATTTTTATAGGGGACAGGTGGGCACCGGGGAGCTGTTTTTT
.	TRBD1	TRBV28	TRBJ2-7	CASSFSPGQGNEQYF	TGTGCCAGCAGTTTTTCGCCGGGACAGGGAAACGAGCAGTACTTC
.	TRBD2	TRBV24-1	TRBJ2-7	CATSDSGTGTSGISDYEQYF	TGTGCCACCAGTGACTCCGGGACAGGGACTAGCGGGATATCGGACTACGAGCAGTACTTC
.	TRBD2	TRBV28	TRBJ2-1	CALTRAGYNEQFF	TGTGCCTTAACGCGAGCGGGGTACAATGAGCAGTTCTTC
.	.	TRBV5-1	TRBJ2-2	CASSLALGAGELFF	TGCGCCAGCAGCTTGGCGCTAGGGGCCGGGGAGCTGTTTTTT
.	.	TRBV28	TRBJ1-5	CASTYLDQPQHF	TGTGCCAGCACCTACCTGGATCAGCCCCAGCATTTT
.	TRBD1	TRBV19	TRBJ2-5	CASSQDRVGETQYF	TGTGCCAGTAGTCAGGACAGGGTTGGAGAGACCCAGTACTTC
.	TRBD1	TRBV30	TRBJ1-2	CAWSEGTGTGYTF	TGTGCCTGGAGTGAAGGGACAGGGACGGGCTACACCTTC
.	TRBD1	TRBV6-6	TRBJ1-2	CASSTGQLRLGYTF	TGTGCCAGCAGCACGGGACAGTTAAGATTGGGCTACACCTTC
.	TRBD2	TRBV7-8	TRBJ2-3	CASSLGATSGYTDTQYF	TGTGCCAGCAGCTTAGGAGCGACTAGCGGATACACAGATACGCAGTATTTT
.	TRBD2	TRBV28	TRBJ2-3	CASSPRLAGGFNTQYF	TGTGCCAGCAGTCCTAGACTAGCGGGAGGGTTTAATACGCAGTATTTT
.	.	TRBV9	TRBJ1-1	CASSVGPHTEAFF	TGTGCCAGCAGCGTTGGGCCGCACACTGAAGCTTTCTTT
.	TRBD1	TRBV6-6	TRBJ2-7	CASSYSTGGGEQYF	TGTGCCAGCAGTTACTCGACAGGGGGCGGGGAGCAGTACTTC
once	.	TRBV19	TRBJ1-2	CASSMGTLGYTF	TGTGCCAGTAGTATGGGGACTCTCGGCTACACCTTC
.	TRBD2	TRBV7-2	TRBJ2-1	CASSLAGGRGGEQFF	TGTGCCAGCAGCTTAGCGGGCGGGAGGGGCGGTGAGCAGTTCTTC
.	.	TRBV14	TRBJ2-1	CASSRAGSVDNEQFF	TGTGCCAGCAGCCGGGCGGGGTCGGTGGACAATGAGCAGTTCTTC
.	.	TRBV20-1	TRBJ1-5	CSASSGGSNQPQHF	TGCAGTGCTAGTTCAGGAGGTAGCAATCAGCCCCAGCATTTT